These 9 T cell receptor beta chains were sequenced from one sample in a study of blood T cell repertoires in COVID-19. Profiling relied on immunoSEQ multiplex PCR, and the TCRdb table lists in-frame clones only, not all of them. The table records fewer than 350,000 clones, roughly 90% of them present only once. The material sequenced was PBMCs or T cells enriched from blood (not recorded which). The receptors were sampled from a woman under 40 who had recovered from COVID-19.

This clone has more than one count but fewer than ten. The chain employs TRBV18 and TRBJ1-1, with D unclear. Trimming removed 3 bases from V and 0 bases from J, with 11 bases in between. The CDR3 runs 15 residues. Germline V gene lookup returns CDR1 KGHSH and CDR2 LQKENI. The CDR3 is CASSPLEGMNTEAFF. For the CDR3, the DNA is TGTGCCAGCTCACCTCTTGAGGGAATGAACACTGAAGCTTTCTTT.

The rearrangement uses TRBV27 and TRBJ2-3, with a weak D call TRBD2 (6 bases). Trimming shortened V by 10 bases and J by 4 bases, and 18 bases separated the two germline ends. The length of the CDR3 is 14 residues. Germline V gene data show CDR1 as MNHEY and CDR2 as SMNVEV (reference sequence). This CDR3 is CATSPLRGSDTQYF. CDR3 DNA sequence: TGTGCCACGTCACCCCTACGGGGGTCAGATACGCAGTATTTT.

The CDR3 loop reads CASSSRTASSYNSPLHF. The CDR3 nucleotides read TGTGCCAGCAGTTCACGGACTGCAAGCTCCTATAATTCACCCCTCCACTTT. The chain carries TRBV28 and TRBJ1-6; D is uncertain. The V and J ends lost 4 bases and 0 bases respectively, with 13 bases between them. The CDR3 is made up of 17 amino acids. From germline, CDR1 is MDHEN and CDR2 SYDVKM.

The chain has TRBV27 and TRBJ2-3; 10 nucleotides agree with TRBD2. The CDR3 spans 18 residues. Trimming took 4 bases from V and 5 from J; bases not matched to a gene: 15. The germline V gene encodes CDR1 MNHEY and CDR2 SMNVEV (reference sequence). CDR3 DNA sequence: TGTGCCAGCAGTTCGTCCGCCAGGGGGCTAGCGGGGGAAGATACGCAGTATTTT. Protein: CASSSSARGLAGEDTQYF.

V gene TRBV13 combines with J gene TRBJ2-7; 10 bases line up with TRBD1. V lost 5 bases to trimming and J lost 3 bases; unmatched junction nucleotides: 10. The CDR3 extends over 16 amino acids. Germline CDR1 reads PRHDT; CDR2 reads FYEKMQ (reference sequence). CDR3 DNA sequence: TGTGCCAGCAGCCTTAGGACAGGGGGTGACATCTACGAGCAGTACTTC. It is translated as CASSLRTGGDIYEQYF.

About this clone: Other DNA sequences in this specimen translate into the identical CDR3. The V call is TRBV28, the J call TRBJ1-1; D might be TRBD1 (5 bases). The CDR3 has 13 residues. Germline-derived CDR1 and CDR2 are MDHEN and SYDVKM. V shed 3 bases and J shed 5 bases, with 10 bases lying between them. CDR3 in DNA: TGTGCCAGCAGTTTGTGGCAGGGTACTGAAGCTTTCTTT. Its protein is CASSLWQGTEAFF.

The chain joins TRBV30 to TRBJ1-2; 8 positions match TRBD1. Losses at the gene ends were 4 bases for V and 8 bases for J; bases not matched to a gene: 3. Germline values: CDR1 GTSNPN, CDR2 SVGIG (reference sequence). This CDR3 region has 11 residues. Here the CDR3 DNA reads TGTGCCTGGACCAGGGGGCTCGGCTACACCTTC. This encodes CAWTRGLGYTF.

This sequence joins TRBV19 and TRBJ2-2, with 9 bases identical to TRBD2. Looked up from germline, CDR1 is LNHDA and CDR2 is SQIVND (reference sequence). V gave up 0 bases and J gave up 2 bases; unmatched junction bases: 4. The CDR3 is 17 residues long. CDR3 DNA: TGTGCCAGTAGTATAGATAGGCGGGGGGGAAACACCGGGGAGCTGTTTTTT. Its translation: CASSIDRRGGNTGELFF. Full variable domain (missing parts from reference TRBV19 and TRBJ2-2): DGGITQSPKYLFRKEGQNVTLSCEQNLNHDAMYWYRQDPGQGLRLIYYSQIVNDFQKGDIAEGYSVSREKKESFPLTVTSAQKNPTAFYLCASSIDRRGGNTGELFFGEGSRLTVL.

J is TRBJ2-1 and V is TRBV9, with 11 bases identical to TRBD2. Germline trimming cut 4 bases from V and 7 bases from J; bases unmatched to any gene: 13. The CDR3 contains 17 residues. CDR1 is SGDLS, CDR2 YYNGEE, per germline. The CDR3 region has the DNA TGTGCCAGCAGCCCTCAACCGCTAGCGGGAGGTAGGAATGAGCAGTTCTTC. Its translation is CASSPQPLAGGRNEQFF.